What follows are 7 T cell receptor beta chains derived from one specimen sequenced in a study of Ad26.COV2.S vaccination and SARS-CoV-2 variants. Treatment denoted: roughly 20 received Ad26.COV2.S at low or high dose, single or two shots; 5 received placebo; per-sample allocation not given. On day 63 after the first injection, vaccine and placebo recipients gave samples. Measured with immunoSEQ multiplex PCR; TCRdb has only the in-frame clones, and not every one. The sample lists 350,000 to 500,000 clones; nearly 90% were seen once. The sample here was peripheral blood, taken in a trial of Ad26.COV2.S vaccine versus placebo. These receptors were obtained from a person aged 18-60 years who received the Ad26.COV2.S COVID-19 vaccine or a placebo.

The CDR3 reads CASSKEAGGHGGGELFF. The CDR3 nucleotides are TGTGCCAGCAGCAAAGAGGCGGGAGGGCACGGGGGCGGGGAGCTGTTTTTT. The chain is built from TRBV21-1 and TRBJ2-2; whether TRBD2, the table's D call, matches the DNA was not checked. TRBV21-1 is an annotated pseudogene. There are 17 residues in the CDR3.

J is TRBJ1-2 and V is TRBV20-1; D call uncertain. The germline CDR1 and CDR2 sequences are DFQATT and SNEGSKA (reference sequence). The CDR3 spans 12 residues. V was shortened by 3 bases and J by 1 base, with 6 bases between the two germline ends. This CDR3 is CSASRGNYGYTF. The CDR3 bases are TGCAGTGCTAGTCGAGGTAACTATGGCTACACCTTC.

This chain joins TRBV28 and TRBJ2-3, with D hard to call. Germline V CDR1 and CDR2: MDHEN, SYDVKM. The CDR3 consists of 13 residues. V was clipped by 3 bases and J by 6 bases, with 10 bases between them. Here the CDR3 DNA reads TGTGCCAGCAGTTTCCCCGGGCGGGATACGCAGTATTTT. Translating it yields CASSFPGRDTQYF.

The chain carries TRBV3-1 (or the pseudogene TRBV3-2) and TRBJ2-7, with D possibly being TRBD1 or TRBD2 (6 bases each). This CDR3 is built from 13 residues. CDR1 and CDR2 from the germline V gene are LGHDT and YNNKEL (reference sequence). The V end was cut by 2 bases, the J end by 5 bases, with 10 bases between. The CDR3 DNA is TGTGCCAGCAGCCAAAGGGGGGTAGACGAGCAGTACTTC. Amino acid sequence: CASSQRGVDEQYF.

The chain carries TRBV10-2 and TRBJ1-6; D is unclear. In germline, CDR1 is WSHSY, CDR2 SAAADI. V lost 3 bases and J 3 bases, leaving 18 bases between the germline ends. The CDR3 is 18 amino acids. In nucleotides, the CDR3 is TGCGCCAGCAGTGACCCCTTGGGATTATTGAACTATAATTCACCCCTCCACTTT. As protein: CASSDPLGLLNYNSPLHF.

This clone turned up a few times. This chain connects TRBV5-8 to TRBJ2-7; D is unresolved. CDR3 length equals 12 residues. With 2 bases removed from V and 1 base from J, the gap between germline ends came to 4 bases. The V gene's germline CDR1 is SGHTS and CDR2 YDEGEE. The CDR3 is CASSFRSYEQYF. CDR3 DNA sequence: TGTGCCAGCAGCTTCCGGTCCTACGAGCAGTACTTC.

This clone was seen just once. V usage is TRBV14 and J usage is TRBJ2-5; D gene unclear. Germline CDR1 is SGHDN and CDR2 is FVKESK. The CDR3 spans 14 residues. The V and J ends lost 2 bases and 5 bases respectively, with 12 bases between them. The CDR3 loop reads CASSQSLTLETQYF. In nucleotides, the CDR3 is TGTGCCAGCAGCCAATCCTTGACATTGGAGACCCAGTACTTC.